Listed below are T cell receptor beta chains from one sample, sequenced in a study of beta chain features in type 1 diabetes. The repertoire was sequenced with immunoSEQ multiplex PCR; TCRdb's copy has only in-frame clones and lacks some. The repertoire holds roughly 50,000 clones, under 45% seen once, with approximately 1.4% in the top ten. The sequenced sample was Tregs from blood. Source of these receptors: a man between 25 and 39 years old with type 1 diabetes. Both conserved end residues are part of each CDR3. Each record gives: D gene, clone size, V gene, J gene, CDR3 protein, CDR3 DNA. D genes are given only for firm matches. The listing skips clone size in some rows; elsewhere it reads once, few, many or a size class.

.	.	TRBV28	TRBJ1-2	CASGRREADTF	TGTGCCAGCGGCCGACGAGAGGCGGACACCTTC
TRBD1	.	TRBV4-2	TRBJ2-7	CASSFKGGQGDEQYF	TGTGCCAGCAGCTTTAAAGGGGGACAGGGTGACGAGCAGTACTTC
TRBD2	.	TRBV6-6	TRBJ2-1	CASSRLAGWYGEQFF	TGTGCCAGCAGTCGACTAGCGGGGTGGTACGGTGAGCAGTTCTTC
.	few	TRBV30	TRBJ1-1	CAWSVTTNTEAFF	TGTGCCTGGAGTGTAACAACGAACACTGAAGCTTTCTTT
TRBD1	.	TRBV30	TRBJ1-1	CAWGDRDTEAFF	TGTGCCTGGGGGGACAGGGACACTGAAGCTTTCTTT
TRBD2	few	TRBV11-2	TRBJ2-7	CASSFPLAGAGEQYF	TGTGCCAGCAGCTTCCCCCTTGCGGGAGCGGGGGAGCAGTACTTC
TRBD1	few	TRBV28	TRBJ2-2	CASSQSGDRGLTGELFF	TGTGCCAGCAGCCAGTCTGGAGACAGGGGGCTTACCGGGGAGCTGTTTTTT
TRBD1	.	TRBV7-2	TRBJ1-5	CASNLGTGNQPQHF	TGTGCCAGCAACCTAGGGACAGGCAATCAGCCCCAGCATTTT
TRBD1	.	TRBV18	TRBJ2-5	CASSPTGGGETQYF	TGTGCCAGCTCACCAACAGGGGGAGGTGAGACCCAGTACTTC
.	.	TRBV7-2	TRBJ2-1	CASTRDSGTAREQFF	TGTGCCAGCACCCGGGATAGCGGGACAGCACGAGAGCAGTTCTTC
TRBD1	.	TRBV7-2	TRBJ2-7	CASSRGQQNYEQYF	TGTGCCAGCAGCCGGGGACAGCAGAACTACGAGCAGTACTTC
.	few	TRBV7-2	TRBJ2-6	CASSLGASGANVLTF	TGTGCCAGCAGCTTAGGGGCTTCCGGGGCCAACGTCCTGACTTTC
.	few	TRBV25-1	TRBJ2-1	CASSVGGRDEQFF	TGTGCCAGCAGTGTCGGCGGCCGTGATGAGCAGTTCTTC
TRBD2	.	TRBV18	TRBJ2-1	CASSPPLAGADEQFF	TGTGCCAGCTCACCACCGCTAGCGGGAGCCGATGAGCAGTTCTTC
.	.	TRBV5-1	TRBJ2-7	CASSLEPGHGDYEQYF	TGCGCCAGCAGCTTGGAACCGGGACACGGTGACTACGAGCAGTACTTC
TRBD2	few	TRBV5-4	TRBJ2-7	CASSLGSSGIYEQYF	TGTGCCAGCAGCTTGGGGTCTAGCGGGATCTACGAGCAGTACTTC
.	once	TRBV11-3	TRBJ2-1	CASSFEGRKDNEQFF	TGTGCCAGCAGCTTTGAGGGCCGGAAAGACAATGAGCAGTTCTTC
.	few	TRBV12-5	TRBJ2-1	CASVGTSSYNEQFF	TGTGCTAGTGTTGGGACATCCTCCTACAATGAGCAGTTCTTC
.	medium-sized	TRBV7-2	TRBJ1-5	CASSLDISYQPQHF	TGTGCCAGCAGCCTCGACATTTCATATCAGCCCCAGCATTTT
TRBD1	few	TRBV7-9	TRBJ2-7	CASSLGQGAGYEQYF	TGTGCCAGCAGCTTGGGACAGGGGGCTGGCTACGAGCAGTACTTC
.	.	TRBV28	TRBJ1-5	CASSPQGRGNQPQHF	TGTGCCAGCAGCCCCCAGGGTCGGGGCAATCAGCCCCAGCATTTT
TRBD1	medium-sized	TRBV5-4	TRBJ2-3	CASSFTRDRFTDTQYF	TGTGCCAGCAGCTTTACCCGGGACAGGTTCACAGATACGCAGTATTTT
.	few	TRBV7-9	TRBJ2-1	CASSLIPQEQFF	TGTGCCAGCAGCTTAATTCCACAGGAGCAGTTCTTC